The 20 T cell receptor beta chains below were found in one sample sequenced in a study of OX40 agonist ivuxolimab in advanced cancers. This table comes from immunoSEQ multiplex PCR, and its TCRdb copy is limited to in-frame clones, with some not included. The sample shows about 30,000 clones, 74% of them seen only once. The material sequenced was CD4+ or CD8+ T cells sorted from blood, taken in a trial of the OX40 agonist ivuxolimab. Receptors were obtained from an adult with an advanced solid tumor such as melanoma, head and neck, liver or kidney cancer.

This clone was seen a few times. The chain is built from TRBV6-1 and TRBJ1-5, with D possibly matching TRBD1 (5 bases). V was trimmed by 3 bases and J by 2 bases, leaving 11 bases between them. The CDR3 totals 15 residues. Germline CDR1 is MNHNS and CDR2 is SASEGT. Written as DNA, the CDR3 is TGTGCCAGCAGTGAGCAGGGTAGAGGCAATCAGCCCCAGCATTTT. This translates into CASSEQGRGNQPQHF.

The table lists this clone with many counts. J is TRBJ1-1 and V is TRBV18; 7 nucleotides align to TRBD1. V gave up 4 bases and J gave up 10 bases; unmatched junction bases: 9. From germline, CDR1 is KGHSH and CDR2 LQKENI. The CDR3 totals 13 residues. The CDR3 sequence is CASSQSVTGLAFF. CDR3 bases: TGTGCCAGCTCACAATCTGTGACAGGGTTAGCTTTCTTT.

The chain has TRBV9 and TRBJ1-2; 7 nucleotides match TRBD1. The CDR3 is made up of 17 amino acids. Germline V gives CDR1 SGDLS, CDR2 YYNGEE. The ends lost 0 bases at V and 0 bases at J; junction bases unmatched: 8. The CDR3 reads CASSVETGTDANYGYTF. CDR3 nucleotide sequence: TGTGCCAGCAGCGTAGAGACCGGGACAGATGCTAACTATGGCTACACCTTC.

This chain joins TRBV5-6 and TRBJ1-2, with D unresolved. The CDR3 is made up of 15 amino acids. The germline V gene has CDR1 SGHDT and CDR2 YYEEEE. Trimming left V 4 bases short and J 1 base short, with 14 bases between. The CDR3 loop is CASSPGRALNYGYTF. The CDR3 bases are TGTGCCAGCAGCCCGGGCCGGGCGCTTAACTATGGCTACACCTTC. The full variable domain, completed using reference TRBV5-6 and TRBJ1-2, is DAGVTQSPTHLIKTRGQQVTLRCSPKSGHDTVSWYQQALGQGPQFIFQYYEEEERQRGNFPDRFSGHQFPNYSSELNVNALLLGDSALYLCASSPGRALNYGYTFGSGTRLTVV.

This clone showed up just a few times. The gene calls are TRBV6-5 and TRBJ2-4; D uncertain. Trimming removed 4 bases from V and 0 bases from J, with 7 bases in between. The CDR3 consists of 14 residues. Per the germline V gene, CDR1 is MNHEY and CDR2 is SVGAGI. In DNA form, the CDR3 reads TGTGCCAGCAGTTTTGACGCAGCCAAAAACATTCAGTACTTC. It encodes CASSFDAAKNIQYF.

This clone was recorded once. CDR3 DNA: TGTGCCAGCAGTTCACAGGGTGCCAACACTGAAGCTTTCTTT. It translates to CASSSQGANTEAFF. The rearrangement uses TRBV6-1 and TRBJ1-1; a weak D match, TRBD1 (6 bases). Trimming removed 5 bases from V and 2 bases from J, with 12 bases in between. CDR3 length: 14 amino acids. CDR1 and CDR2 from the germline V gene are MNHNS and SASEGT.

This chain links TRBV29-1 with TRBJ1-2; no definite D call. CDR3 length: 13 residues. Germline loops: CDR1 SQVTM, CDR2 ANQGSEA. The germline V and J ends were trimmed by 4 bases and 5 bases, with 14 bases remaining between them. As DNA, the CDR3 is TGCAGCGTTGTCATACCGACGGAGTATGGCTACACCTTC. It specifies CSVVIPTEYGYTF.

In its sample, this clone was seen a few times. The chain is built from TRBV6-5 and TRBJ1-1, with D perhaps TRBD1 (6 bases). The CDR3 has 13 residues. Germline CDR1 and CDR2: MNHEY and SVGAGI. V lost 5 bases and J 7 bases, leaving 14 bases between the germline ends. The CDR3 DNA is TGTGCCAGCAGTCCTCGACAGGACGGTGAAGCTTTCTTT. This codes for CASSPRQDGEAFF.

V usage is TRBV5-1 and J usage is TRBJ1-1, with 7 bases matching TRBD1. The CDR3 runs to 15 residues. Germline lookup yields CDR1 SGHRS and CDR2 YFSETQ. Trimming cost V 3 bases and J 0 bases; bases outside gene matches: 5. As DNA, the CDR3 is TGCGCCAGCAGCTGGGGGGGACAGTTGAACACTGAAGCTTTCTTT. Protein sequence: CASSWGGQLNTEAFF.

This clone has only a few counts. The chain has TRBV7-8 and TRBJ2-7, with a weak D call TRBD1 (7 bases). This CDR3 contains 14 residues. Per the germline V gene, CDR1 is SGHVS and CDR2 is FQNEAQ. V lost 4 bases and J lost 1, with 11 bases in between. The CDR3 DNA sequence: TGTGCCAGCAGCTCCAGGGGGGCGTCCTACGAGCAGTACTTC. Encoded protein: CASSSRGASYEQYF.

This clone has only a few counts. The V call is TRBV7-7, the J call TRBJ2-3; D remains unclear. Trimming cost V 5 bases and J 5 bases, with 14 bases left between them. This CDR3 has 14 residues. Germline assignment: CDR1 SSHAT and CDR2 FNYEAQ (reference sequence). Here the CDR3 DNA reads TGTGCCAGCAGCCACCCCGGACCGGGAGATACGCAGTATTTT. Protein sequence: CASSHPGPGDTQYF.

The chain joins TRBV7-2 to TRBJ1-1; TRBD1 matches 8 bases. Looked up from germline, CDR1 is SGHTA and CDR2 is FQGNSA. The CDR3 spans 13 residues. V trimming: 6 bases; J trimming: 5 bases; junction bases outside the gene matches: 5. CDR3 nucleotide sequence: TGTGCCAGCAGTGACAGGGGTTTAACTGAAGCTTTCTTT. It is translated as CASSDRGLTEAFF.

The chain recombines TRBV9 with TRBJ2-7; 8 bases match TRBD2. This CDR3 has 13 amino acids. J was trimmed by 7 bases and V by 4 bases; bases with no gene match: 7. Germline CDR1 SGDLS, CDR2 YYNGEE. CDR3 sequence: CASSLGGGREQYF. CDR3 nucleotides: TGTGCCAGCAGCTTAGGCGGGGGGCGTGAGCAGTACTTC.

This clone was seen just once. The chain couples TRBV2 to TRBJ2-5; 8 bases are a match to TRBD1. In germline, CDR1 is SNHLY, CDR2 FYNNEI. CDR3 length: 15 amino acids. Trimming cost V 7 bases and J 4 bases; bases outside gene matches: 11. Here the CDR3 DNA reads TGTGCCAGCACGGCAACAGGGGGTCGTTCAGAGACCCAGTACTTC. Encoded protein: CASTATGGRSETQYF.

The genes are TRBV2 and TRBJ2-2; either TRBD1 or TRBD2 may fit D (5 bases each). V was clipped by 5 bases and J by 1 base, with 14 bases between them. In germline, CDR1 is SNHLY, CDR2 FYNNEI. This CDR3 has 16 residues. CDR3 nucleotides: TGTGCCAGCAGTACCCAGGGAAGCGGGAACACCGGGGAGCTGTTTTTT. Translated, it gives CASSTQGSGNTGELFF.

This clone was detected only once. The chain carries TRBV9 and TRBJ1-2; 7 bases map to TRBD1. The CDR3 contains 13 residues. Germline CDR1 SGDLS, CDR2 YYNGEE. Trimming took 0 bases from V and 7 from J; bases not matched to a gene: 3. The CDR3 DNA reads as TGTGCCAGCAGCGTAGTGGAGGGGGCTGGCTACACCTTC. Protein sequence: CASSVVEGAGYTF.

This chain connects TRBV7-8 to TRBJ1-1; D call uncertain. This CDR3 spans 14 amino acids. The V gene lost 5 bases and the J gene lost 2 bases, with 12 bases spanning the gap. In germline, CDR1 is SGHVS, CDR2 FQNEAQ. CDR3: CASSPRETNTEAFF. CDR3 DNA sequence: TGTGCCAGCAGCCCCCGGGAGACAAACACTGAAGCTTTCTTT.

This clone was counted only a few times. The chain recombines TRBV19 with TRBJ1-3, with unresolved D. The V end was cut by 2 bases, the J end by 3 bases, with 8 bases between. This CDR3 has 14 amino acids. Germline CDR1 LNHDA, CDR2 SQIVND (reference sequence). The CDR3: CASSISGIGNTIYF. CDR3 in DNA: TGTGCCAGTAGTATATCCGGTATTGGAAACACCATATATTTT. The full variable domain, completed using reference TRBV19 and TRBJ1-3, is DGGITQSPKYLFRKEGQNVTLSCEQNLNHDAMYWYRQDPGQGLRLIYYSQIVNDFQKGDIAEGYSVSREKKESFPLTVTSAQKNPTAFYLCASSISGIGNTIYFGEGSWLTVV.

This clone is labeled as medium-sized. The chain carries TRBV5-5 and TRBJ2-7; a weak D match, TRBD2 (5 bases). Trimming removed 5 bases at V and 1 base at J, with 13 bases between. From germline, CDR1 is SGHKS and CDR2 YYEKEE (reference sequence). The length of the CDR3 is 14 residues. In DNA, the CDR3 is TGTGCCAGCAGTCTCGGACTCGGGTCCTACGAGCAGTACGTC. Protein product: CASSLGLGSYEQYV.

V usage is TRBV18 and J usage is TRBJ1-4; D gene unclear. CDR3 size: 13 residues. The V end was cut by 5 bases, the J end by 5 bases, with 9 bases between. CDR1 is KGHSH and CDR2 is LQKENI in the germline V gene. The CDR3 nucleotides are TGTGCCAGCTCAAAGGCCCAGAATGAAAAACTGTTTTTT. Protein sequence: CASSKAQNEKLFF.